The 2 T cell receptor beta chains below were found in one sample sequenced in a study of T-cell memory formation after mild COVID-19 (dated by TCRdb to 2020 to 2023). The library was made by 5' RACE. Sequencing took place on an Illumina NovaSeq 6000. In TCRdb, the public reads were trimmed at Q25 with fastp and aligned with MiXCR, with productive beta chains retained. Rows are unified per CDR3 protein, each entry keeping the most common DNA and genes. Across this sample there are roughly 310,000 distinct CDR3 sequences, with 15% to 20% seen only once. The top ten constitute around 20% of the sample. The sample consisted of PBMCs or a T cell subset sorted from them (not recorded which). The source of these receptors is a man between 18 and 29 years old who had mild COVID-19 (a few samples of this study predate the infection). The sample titles of this study are shuffled in the database, so cell type and time point are left out; the donor was told from shared clones.

There are a few counts of this clonotype. The CDR3 coding sequence is TGTGCCAGCAGTTACTCAGGGGGCCCTGAAGCTTTCTTT. Its protein product is CASSYSGGPEAFF. The J gene is TRBJ1-1, the V gene TRBV6-5, with 7 bases matching TRBD1. Germline CDR1 reads MNHEY; CDR2 reads SVGAGI. The V segment lost 0 bases and the J segment 6 bases; nucleotides outside the gene matches: 1. There are 13 residues in the CDR3.

The chain combines TRBV29-1 with TRBJ2-1; 7 nucleotides line up with TRBD2. Germline trimming cut 3 bases from V and 9 bases from J; bases unmatched to any gene: 11. This CDR3 is built from 14 residues. CDR1 is SQVTM and CDR2 is ANQGSEA in the germline V gene. The CDR3 region has the DNA TGCAGCGTTGAGGGCGCGGGGGTGCCGGGTGAGCAGTTCTTC. Its protein is CSVEGAGVPGEQFF.